This paragraph covers one T cell receptor (beta chain) sequence. Its specificity is not known. The germline CDR1 and CDR2 sequences are SGDLS and YYNGEE. V gave up 0 bases and J gave up 2 bases, with 10 bases separating them. The CDR3 is 15 residues long. This record belongs to a study of T cell responses to AZD1222 COVID-19 vaccine. General study points: Among spike-specific TCRs, nearly half reportedly target unmutated variant regions.

Assay used: immunoSEQ multiplex PCR; TCRdb lists only in-frame clones, some missing. This table has approximately 100,000 clones, around 90% appearing once. Specimen: peripheral blood, collected on day 0 of AZD1222 vaccination. The receptor comes from an adult in good health. J is TRBJ2-3 and V is TRBV9; a weak D match, TRBD1 (5 bases). In DNA, the CDR3 is TGTGCCAGCAGCGTAGAAGGCAGGGCCACAGATACGCAGTATTTT. Amino acids: CASSVEGRATDTQYF. The full variable domain, its missing parts supplied by reference TRBV9 and TRBJ2-3, is DSGVTQTPKHLITATGQRVTLRCSPRSGDLSVYWYQQSLDQGLQFLIQYYNGEERAKGNILERFSAQQFPDLHSELNLSSLELGDSALYFCASSVEGRATDTQYFGPGTRLTVL.